Listed here is a single T cell receptor (beta chain). The antigen remains unidentified. With V trimmed by 2 bases and J by 1 base, 3 bases remained unmatched. The CDR3 covers 16 residues. From germline, CDR1 is KGHSH and CDR2 LQKENI. These data belong to a study of cytomegalovirus exposure and HLA in healthy donors. The PCR contained 60 Vbeta and 13 Jbeta primers. Using immunoSEQ multiplex PCR, the repertoire was profiled, and TCRdb retains in-frame clones only, with some absent. The sample consists of about 150,000 clones, 65% to 90% of them appearing once. Study-level findings and limits: It was reported that TCR beta sequences correctly inferred the HLA-A and HLA-B alleles for most subjects.

Sequenced input: PBMCs. The source of this sequence is a woman aged 45-65 years in good health and CMV-seropositive. The V gene is TRBV18, the J gene TRBJ1-3; 9 nucleotides line up with TRBD1. Here the CDR3 reads CASSPETGGSGNTIYF. The CDR3 region has the DNA TGTGCCAGCTCACCAGAGACAGGGGGTTCTGGAAACACCATATATTTT.